This T cell receptor (beta chain) was documented in a study of neurological immune-mediated disorders. In germline, CDR1 is SEHNR, CDR2 FQNEAQ (reference sequence). Trimming cost V 5 bases and J 4 bases, with 18 bases left between them. CDR3 length equals 16 residues. General study points: The authors found no clinical or MRI feature associated with the multiple sclerosis repertoire cluster.

At least ten counts were recorded for this clonotype. The antigen is not known. From the 5' RACE reads, TCRdb called clonotypes with MiXCR, one entry per CDR3 protein. The sample shows roughly 120,000 distinct CDR3 sequences, roughly 3.2% of them seen only once. The sequence came from a woman in her 30s with multiple sclerosis. The chain employs TRBV7-9 and TRBJ2-1; D might be TRBD1 or TRBD2, each matching 6 bases. The sequencing sample was made of PBMCs. The CDR3 coding sequence is TGTGCCAGCAGCCCTCTGGGGGGACACCGGTACAATGAGCAGTTCTTC. Its protein product is CASSPLGGHRYNEQFF.